Listed below are T cell receptor beta chains from one sample, sequenced in a study of blood T cells in healthy people across ages. MiXCR, run by TCRdb on the 5' RACE reads, gives a single entry per CDR3 protein. The repertoire holds over 1,300,000 distinct CDR3 sequences, roughly 64% seen once, with 6.5% to 8% in the top ten. Specimen: blood. The origin of the receptors is a young man in good health. CDR3s include the opening cysteine and the closing phenylalanine or tryptophan. The order of the fields is CDR3 DNA, CDR3 protein, clone size, J gene, V gene, D gene, CDR3 length. D genes are given only for firm matches. Not every row has a clone size; where given, it reads once, few, many or a size class.

TGCAGCGTTGTAAACAGGGGGAACACTGAAGCTTTCTTT CSVVNRGNTEAFF - TRBJ1-1 TRBV29-1 TRBD1 13
TGTGCCAGCAGGGTTAGTTTTAGCAATCAGCCCCAGCATTTT CASRVSFSNQPQHF - TRBJ1-5 TRBV6-5 - 14
TGTGCCAGCAGTTTGGGGACTAGTATGAAGCAGTTCTTC CASSLGTSMKQFF - TRBJ2-1 TRBV12-3/TRBV12-4 TRBD2 13
TGCGCCAGCAGCCCAGTCGGGACAGGGGGCTTCAATGAGCAGTTCTTC CASSPVGTGGFNEQFF - TRBJ2-1 TRBV4-1 TRBD1 16
TGTGCCAGCAGTTACAACGCGGGGCAGAACACTGAAGCTTTCTTT CASSYNAGQNTEAFF - TRBJ1-1 TRBV6-6 - 15
TGTGCCAGCAGGTCTACAACAGACCCTAACTATGGCTACACCTTC CASRSTTDPNYGYTF - TRBJ1-2 TRBV7-8 - 15
TGTGCCAGCAGCTTGGCGCAGCCTCAGCCCCAGCATTTT CASSLAQPQPQHF - TRBJ1-5 TRBV7-2 - 13
TGTGCCAGCCGTCCTAGCGGACCATACGAGCAGTACTTC CASRPSGPYEQYF few TRBJ2-7 TRBV13 TRBD2 13
TGTGCCATCAGTGTGGCCGAGATCTCTGGGGCCAACGTCCTGACTTTC CAISVAEISGANVLTF few TRBJ2-6 TRBV10-3 - 16
TGTGCCAGCAGCTCAAGCGGGAGGGTTAACGAGCAGTACTTC CASSSSGRVNEQYF - TRBJ2-7 TRBV7-9 TRBD2 14
TGTGTCAGCAGCGACAGGGGCCGCGTTCCCTACGAGCAGTACTTC CVSSDRGRVPYEQYF - TRBJ2-7 TRBV7-9 TRBD1 15
TGTGCCAGCAGCGGGCGGGACCGGACCTACGAGCAGTACTTC CASSGRDRTYEQYF - TRBJ2-7 TRBV9 - 14
TGTGCCAGCAGTTTTCGGACAGAAAGCTCCTATAATTCACCCCTCCACTTT CASSFRTESSYNSPLHF - TRBJ1-6 TRBV28 - 17
TGTGCCAGCAGCTTAGTTGGGACAGGGGGCGTAGGCACAGATACGCAGTATTTT CASSLVGTGGVGTDTQYF few TRBJ2-3 TRBV11-2 TRBD1 18
TGTGCCAGCAGTGAAGCGCTGGGGGCGGGGTTCGCAGATACGCAGTATTTT CASSEALGAGFADTQYF - TRBJ2-3 TRBV6-1 - 17
TGTGCCAGCGGCAACGGACGGGGTAATTCACCCCTCCACTTT CASGNGRGNSPLHF few TRBJ1-6 TRBV27 - 14
TGCAGCGTTTCTAGGATTCTGGGGGAGAAAGATACGCAGTATTTT CSVSRILGEKDTQYF - TRBJ2-3 TRBV29-1 - 15
TGTGCCATCAGTGCCGGGATCTCCTACAATGAGCAGTTCTTC CAISAGISYNEQFF once TRBJ2-1 TRBV10-3 - 14
TGTGCCAGCAGCCAAGGCCTCCTACGCTCTGGGGCCAACGTCCTGACTTTC CASSQGLLRSGANVLTF - TRBJ2-6 TRBV14 - 17
TGTGCCAGCTGGAGGGCAGATACGCAGTATTTT CASWRADTQYF - TRBJ2-3 TRBV25-1 - 11
TGTGCCACCCGGGACAGAGGGGACTATGGCTACACCTTC CATRDRGDYGYTF few TRBJ1-2 TRBV24-1 TRBD1 13
TGCAGTGCTAGGACAGGGTCGGTTAACGAGCAGTACTTC CSARTGSVNEQYF - TRBJ2-7 TRBV20-1 TRBD1 13
TGTGCCTGGATCTTAGCGGGAGCCCCTCACTCCTACAATGAGCAGTTCTTC CAWILAGAPHSYNEQFF - TRBJ2-1 TRBV30 TRBD2 17
TGTGCCAGCAGTTGGGTTTCCCCCTACGAGCAGTACTTC CASSWVSPYEQYF once TRBJ2-7 TRBV12-3/TRBV12-4 - 13
TGTGCCAGCAGCTTTAACCCGAGCGGCTACGAGCAGTACTTC CASSFNPSGYEQYF few TRBJ2-7 TRBV7-2 - 14
TGTGCCAGCAGCTTGTCCTTCAAGACCCAGTACTTC CASSLSFKTQYF few TRBJ2-5 TRBV11-2 - 12
TGTGCCAGCAGTTACTCGCATTCAGGCCCTGAGCAGTTCTTC CASSYSHSGPEQFF - TRBJ2-1 TRBV6-5 - 14
TGCGCCAGGTCGACAGGTCGTAACTACGAGCAGTACTTC CARSTGRNYEQYF few TRBJ2-7 TRBV10-2 - 13
TGTGCCAGCAGCCAATCCAGAGAGACCCAGTACTTC CASSQSRETQYF - TRBJ2-5 TRBV4-2 - 12
TGTGCCAGCAGCGTGTCAGGGGCCCCCCTTTCTGGGGGAAAGCTGTTTTTT CASSVSGAPLSGGKLFF once TRBJ2-2 TRBV5-5 - 17
TGTGCCAGCAGTTACTCGAACTCCGATCAGCCCCAGCATTTT CASSYSNSDQPQHF - TRBJ1-5 TRBV6-6 - 14
TGCAGCGCTTCGGGTAGCGGGGGATCTAAAGAGACCCAGTACTTC CSASGSGGSKETQYF - TRBJ2-5 TRBV29-1 TRBD2 15
TGCAGCGTTGATGTGCTGATGAACACTGAAGCTTTCTTT CSVDVLMNTEAFF - TRBJ1-1 TRBV29-1 - 13
TGTGCCAGCAGTGAGATGGGACAGGGCCCCTACAATGAGCAGTTCTTC CASSEMGQGPYNEQFF - TRBJ2-1 TRBV6-6 TRBD1 16
TGTGCCACCAGCAGAGATCCTGGGACTAGTTCTTTTCAGCAGTACTTC CATSRDPGTSSFQQYF few TRBJ2-4 TRBV15 TRBD2 16
TGTGCCAGCAGCTGGGACAGGGTAACCCTGGACACTGAAGCTTTCTTT CASSWDRVTLDTEAFF - TRBJ1-1 TRBV7-8 TRBD1 16
TGTGCCAGCAGTTTTGGGGAGCACATTCAGTACTTC CASSFGEHIQYF few TRBJ2-4 TRBV12-3/TRBV12-4 - 12
TGCAGTGCCCGCGGTGACTATAGCAATCAGCCCCAGCATTTT CSARGDYSNQPQHF - TRBJ1-5 TRBV20-1 - 14
TGCAGTGCTAGAGATCTTTACAACGAGCAGTACTTC CSARDLYNEQYF - TRBJ2-7 TRBV20-1 - 12
TGTGCCAGCAGCTCCTACCAAGTGTACCAAGAGACCCAGTACTTC CASSSYQVYQETQYF - TRBJ2-5 TRBV12-3/TRBV12-4 - 15
TGTGCCAGCAGCCCACCGGGACAAGTTAATTCACCCCTCCACTTT CASSPPGQVNSPLHF - TRBJ1-6 TRBV7-9 - 15
TGTGCCAACAGGGAAAACGATCAGCCCCAGCATTTT CANRENDQPQHF - TRBJ1-5 TRBV12-3/TRBV12-4 - 12
TGTGCCAGCAGCTTAGCTGCGACAGGGGATCCCAATGAGCAGTTCTTC CASSLAATGDPNEQFF once TRBJ2-1 TRBV7-2 TRBD1 16
TGTGCCAGCAGTTTGAGGACAAACACCGGGGAGCTGTTTTTT CASSLRTNTGELFF - TRBJ2-2 TRBV28 - 14
TGTGCCAGCTCCCAAACAGGGATCCACGAGCAGTACTTC CASSQTGIHEQYF - TRBJ2-7 TRBV27 - 13
TGTGCCAGCAGACCCCGTGCCTACGAGCAGTACTTC CASRPRAYEQYF - TRBJ2-7 TRBV3-1 - 12
TGTGCCAGCAGTGATTCCACTAGCGAGACCGGGGAGCTGTTTTTT CASSDSTSETGELFF - TRBJ2-2 TRBV2 TRBD2 15
TGTGCCAGCACCGATAAGGGGAGAAACACCGGGGAGCTGTTTTTT CASTDKGRNTGELFF - TRBJ2-2 TRBV6-6 - 15
TGTGCCATCAGTGAGCCCGTCGGGGGAGGCTACACCTTC CAISEPVGGGYTF few TRBJ1-2 TRBV10-3 - 13
TGCAGCGTTGGAGGGTTCAATCAGCCCCAGCATTTT CSVGGFNQPQHF few TRBJ1-5 TRBV29-1 - 12
TGTGCCAGCAGCTTAGAGGCAGGGGGTAGCAATCAGCCCCAGCATTTT CASSLEAGGSNQPQHF few TRBJ1-5 TRBV7-6 TRBD1 16